This T cell receptor (beta chain) was found in a study of low-dose radiotherapy and immunotherapy resistance in tumors. Study context: It was 1 Gy per fraction every two weeks that Cohort 2 received, adding up to 13 Gy over 26 weeks.

As for time point: after trial treatment. Documented treatment: LDRT plus nivolumab, ipilimumab, low-dose cyclophosphamide and aspirin (RACIN trial). Donors received a regimen that comprised nivolumab, ipilimumab, aspirin, low-dose cyclophosphamide and low-dose radiotherapy. CDR3 length: 15 residues. The germline V gene has CDR1 KGHDR and CDR2 SFDVKD. Trimming left V 4 bases short and J 4 bases short, with 15 bases between. This clonotype was seen ten or more times. Amplification of TCRs used a constant-region primer and V-primer adapter for around 18 PCR cycles. TCRdb reprocessed the reads with MiXCR, giving one entry per CDR3 protein. The sample lists 40,000 to 65,000 distinct CDR3 sequences, around 33% occurring once.

The sample was PBMCs, taken after low-dose radiotherapy plus immunotherapy. This sequence was found in a male donor with rectosigmoid adenocarcinoma. The chain joins TRBV24-1 to TRBJ2-5; possibly TRBD2 for D (7 bases). This CDR3 reads CATSDRRGGRETQYF. The DNA for the CDR3 is TGTGCCACCAGTGACCGTAGGGGGGGTAGAGAGACCCAGTACTTC.